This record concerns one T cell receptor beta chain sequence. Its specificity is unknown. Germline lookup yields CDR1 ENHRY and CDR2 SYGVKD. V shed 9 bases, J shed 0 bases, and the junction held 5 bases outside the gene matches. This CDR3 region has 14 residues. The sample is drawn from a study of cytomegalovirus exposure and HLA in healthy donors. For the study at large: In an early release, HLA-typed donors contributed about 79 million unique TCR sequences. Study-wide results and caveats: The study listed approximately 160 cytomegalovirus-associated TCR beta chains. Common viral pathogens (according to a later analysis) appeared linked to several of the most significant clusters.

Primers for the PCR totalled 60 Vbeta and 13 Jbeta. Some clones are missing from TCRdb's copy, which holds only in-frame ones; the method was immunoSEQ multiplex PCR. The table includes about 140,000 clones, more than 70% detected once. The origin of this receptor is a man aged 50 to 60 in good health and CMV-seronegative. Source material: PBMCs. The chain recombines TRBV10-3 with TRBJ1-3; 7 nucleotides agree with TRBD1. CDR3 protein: CAITGVLSGNTIYF. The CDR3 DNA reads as TGTGCCATTACAGGGGTTCTCTCTGGAAACACCATATATTTT.